Listed below are T cell receptor beta chains from one sample, sequenced in a study of CD8 T cells in Susac syndrome. MiXCR, run by TCRdb on the immunoSEQ multiplex PCR reads, gives a single entry per CDR3 protein. The sample lists about 150,000 distinct CDR3 sequences; roughly 94% were seen once. The sequencing input was CD4+ T cells from PBMCs. These receptors were taken from a human donor in good health. The CDR3 runs from the conserved cysteine through the conserved F or W. A D gene is named only where the DNA matches it firmly. Clone size is shown for a subset of rows, as once, few, many or a class of expanded clone.

>TRBV18|-|TRBD2|TRBJ2-1
TGTGCCAGCACTAGCGTTACAAGCTCCTACAATGAGCAGTTCTTC
CASTSVTSSYNEQFF
>TRBV28|-|-|TRBJ1-2
TGTGCCAGCAGGCCACCGGGATCGGTCAATGGCTACACCTTC
CASRPPGSVNGYTF
>TRBV14|-|-|TRBJ1-1
TGTGCCAGCAGCTTCGGGTCTCAAATCTTGAACACTGAAGCTTTCTTT
CASSFGSQILNTEAFF
>TRBV4-1|-|-|TRBJ2-1
TGCGCCAGCAGCCAATTGGGACCAGAAGGCAATGAGCAGTTCTTC
CASSQLGPEGNEQFF
>TRBV7-9|once|TRBD1|TRBJ1-4
TGTGCCAGCAGAAAATCAGGGACAGGGCGGGAAAAACTGTTTTTT
CASRKSGTGREKLFF
>TRBV5-1|once|-|TRBJ2-6
TGCGCCAGCGGGGATGACGGAGCCAACGTCCTGACTTTC
CASGDDGANVLTF
>TRBV6-1|-|-|TRBJ1-4
TGTGCCAGCACCGGAGGTAACTGGAATGAAAAACTGTTTTTT
CASTGGNWNEKLFF
>TRBV6-1|-|TRBD2|TRBJ2-4
TGTGCCAGCAGCGCTAGACTAGCGGGAGCAACCCTTGGGTACTTC
CASSARLAGATLGYF
>TRBV5-1|-|-|TRBJ2-2
TGCGCCAGCAGCTTGATAGGGCGAACCGGGGAGCTGTTTTTT
CASSLIGRTGELFF
>TRBV2|-|-|TRBJ1-5
TGTGCCAGCCAGTGGCTGGCAAATCAGCCCCAGCATTTT
CASQWLANQPQHF
>TRBV28|-|TRBD2|TRBJ2-3
TGTGCCAGCAGTCATAGCGGGAGTAGCACAGATACGCAGTATTTT
CASSHSGSSTDTQYF
>TRBV6-1|-|TRBD1|TRBJ2-7
TGTGCCAGCAGTCGGGACAGTTCCGAGCAGTACTTC
CASSRDSSEQYF
>TRBV20-1|-|-|TRBJ1-1
TGCAGTGCTAGAGATGGGGGACTGAACACTGAAGCTTTCTTT
CSARDGGLNTEAFF
>TRBV5-4|-|TRBD2|TRBJ2-7
TGTGCCAGCAGCAAGATGACTAGCGGCCCCTACGAGCAGTACTTC
CASSKMTSGPYEQYF
>TRBV6-1|-|-|TRBJ1-2
TGTGCCAGTAGTGGCAGGGTCTGGATCTACACCTTC
CASSGRVWIYTF
>TRBV19|-|TRBD2|TRBJ2-1
TGTGCCAGTAGTATTCGGGGGCAGGGCCCAAGCGGGAGGGGTGAGCAGTTCTTC
CASSIRGQGPSGRGEQFF
>TRBV9|-|-|TRBJ2-6
TGTGCCAGCTCTCAGAGGGGAGGCCGCTCTGGGGCCAACGTCCTGACTTTC
CASSQRGGRSGANVLTF
>TRBV25-1|-|-|TRBJ1-1
TGTGCCAGCAGTCGGACTGTTGGGACTGAAGCTTTCTTT
CASSRTVGTEAFF
>TRBV15|-|TRBD2|TRBJ2-5
TGTGCCACCAGCAGAGATAGCGCCCATTCGGGACTAGTAGAGACCCAGTACTTC
CATSRDSAHSGLVETQYF
>TRBV12-3/TRBV12-4|-|-|TRBJ2-1
TGTGCCAGCCGTGGGTTGCGACACAATGAGCAGTTCTTC
CASRGLRHNEQFF
>TRBV24-1|-|TRBD2|TRBJ2-1
TGTGCCACCAGTGTACGTGGGAGGGCAGGTCGAAATGAGCAGTTCTTC
CATSVRGRAGRNEQFF
>TRBV15|-|-|TRBJ1-1
TGTGCCACCAGCAGCAACCTACAGCTGAACACTGAAGCTTTCTTT
CATSSNLQLNTEAFF
>TRBV19|once|-|TRBJ1-5
TGTGCCACCAATCGGAATAGGGGACAGCCCCAGCATTTT
CATNRNRGQPQHF
>TRBV9|-|-|TRBJ2-7
TGTGCCAGCAGCGTAGTGATGGGAGGCGAGCAGTACTTC
CASSVVMGGEQYF
>TRBV5-4|-|-|TRBJ2-4
TGTGCCAGCAGCTTGGACGAAGGGGGGCTGGGAGCCAAAAACATTCAGTACTTC
CASSLDEGGLGAKNIQYF
>TRBV19|-|-|TRBJ1-1
TGTGCCACCAGACAGCCGTTTATGAACACTGAAGCTTTCTTT
CATRQPFMNTEAFF
>TRBV6-1|-|-|TRBJ2-5
TGTGCCAGCAGTAAACAGGGTCGGGCCCAGTACTTC
CASSKQGRAQYF
>TRBV20-1|-|TRBD2|TRBJ2-7
TGCAGTGCTCCACCCCTGTCTAGCGGGGCCTACGAGCAGTACTTC
CSAPPLSSGAYEQYF
>TRBV3-1|-|-|TRBJ1-5
TGTGCCAGCAGCCAAGAAGGAGGGGTTAATCAGCCCCAGCATTTT
CASSQEGGVNQPQHF
>TRBV5-1|-|-|TRBJ2-7
TGCGCCAGCAGCTTGGACGGCTTCACCTACGAGCAGTACTTC
CASSLDGFTYEQYF
>TRBV10-3|-|-|TRBJ1-1
TGTGCCATCAGCCTCAGGGGAGTTTACACTGAAGCTTTCTTT
CAISLRGVYTEAFF
>TRBV6-5|few|-|TRBJ2-4
TGTGCCAGCAGTTACTCCCCAGGGACCAAAAACATTCAGTACTTC
CASSYSPGTKNIQYF
>TRBV12-3/TRBV12-4|once|-|TRBJ2-5
TGTGCCAGCAGTTTGCTCTTGTCGACGACCCAGTACTTC
CASSLLLSTTQYF
>TRBV6-2/TRBV6-3|-|-|TRBJ1-5
TGTGCCAGCAGTAGGACGGGGGGGACGTGGCCCCAGCATTTT
CASSRTGGTWPQHF
>TRBV28|-|TRBD2|TRBJ2-5
TGTGCCAGCAGTGAGGGGGGACTAGCGGGACCCGAGACCCAGTACTTC
CASSEGGLAGPETQYF
>TRBV10-3|-|-|TRBJ1-2
TGTGCCATCAGGGAGGGAGAAGCTAACTATGGCTACACCTTC
CAIREGEANYGYTF
>TRBV27|-|-|TRBJ1-1
TGTGCCAGCAGACCTGACAGGAGGAACACTGAAGCTTTCTTT
CASRPDRRNTEAFF
>TRBV5-1|-|TRBD1|TRBJ1-2
TGCGCCAGCAGCTTGGACGTACGTCATCGCGGGACAGAAGGCTACACCTTC
CASSLDVRHRGTEGYTF
>TRBV7-3|-|-|TRBJ2-1
TGTGCCAGCAGCTTAGCCAGCAATGAGCAGTTCTTC
CASSLASNEQFF
>TRBV7-2|-|-|TRBJ2-7
TGTGCCAGCAGCTTTCGCAGGACGGACTACGAGCAGTACTTC
CASSFRRTDYEQYF